This record looks at one T cell receptor (beta chain) sequence and its context. Its antigen remains unknown. The sample originates from a study of beta chain features in type 1 diabetes. Turning to the study itself: In all, about 110 million sorted cells from all samples were analyzed. The study, taken as a whole, reports: Across all four CD4+ subsets, people with type 1 diabetes showed modestly shorter TCRB CDR3s.

CDR3 length equals 15 residues. Germline-derived CDR1 and CDR2 are LNHNV and YYDKDF (reference sequence). The sequenced template was cDNA made from the entire isolated RNA. Produced via immunoSEQ multiplex PCR; TCRdb's table is partial and in-frame only. The data contain about 710,000 clones, around 15% of them seen just once; the ten biggest clones take up 0.03% to 0.045%. This rearrangement joins TRBV15 to TRBJ2-7, with unresolved D. The end of the DNA aligns better with TRBJ2-5, so the J call may be wrong. This receptor was identified in a man between 18 and 29 years old with type 1 diabetes. Sequences were obtained from naive CD4+ T cells from blood. CDR3 region: CATSRDLGSQETQYF. The CDR3 DNA is TGTGCCACCAGCAGAGATCTCGGCAGTCAAGAGACCCAGTACTTC.